These 9 T cell receptor beta chains were all obtained from the same sample, sequenced in a study of T cells after yellow fever vaccination. TCRdb ran MiXCR on the 5' RACE reads and lists one entry per CDR3 protein. The table lists about 500,000 distinct CDR3 sequences, about a sixth of them singletons. Sequencing used PBMCs, obtained 4 to 6 days after the first yellow fever vaccination. These receptors originate from a man between 18 and 29 years old who received the YFV17D yellow fever vaccine.

This clonotype was recorded at least ten times. The chain is built from TRBV28 and TRBJ1-4, with a tentative D call TRBD1 (5 bases). V lost 1 base, J lost 5 bases, and 11 bases lay in between. Germline CDR1 is MDHEN and CDR2 is SYDVKM. The CDR3 loop spans 15 amino acids. CDR3 sequence (DNA): TGTGCCAGCAGTTTATCGCAGGGTACCAATGAAAAACTGTTTTTT. This codes for CASSLSQGTNEKLFF.

V gene TRBV19 combines with J gene TRBJ1-1; D gene ambiguous. Germline assignment: CDR1 LNHDA and CDR2 SQIVND (reference sequence). The V end lost 7 bases, the J end lost 4 bases, and 10 bases lay between the germline ends. The length of the CDR3 is 12 residues. CDR3 in amino acids: CASTRNPTEAFF. Written as DNA, the CDR3 is TGTGCCAGTACTCGGAATCCCACTGAAGCTTTCTTT.

This clonotype was found a few times. The chain joins TRBV5-1 to TRBJ1-2; D remains unclear. Trimming took 3 bases from V and 4 from J, leaving 19 bases between them. Germline-derived CDR1 and CDR2 are SGHRS and YFSETQ. This CDR3 spans 16 amino acids. CDR3 protein: CASSSYVAGGGYGYTF. The CDR3 nucleotides are TGCGCCAGCAGCTCCTACGTAGCGGGAGGAGGCTATGGCTACACCTTC. The complete variable domain, with remaining parts taken from reference TRBV5-1 and TRBJ1-2, reads KAGVTQTPRYLIKTRGQQVTLSCSPISGHRSVSWYQQTPGQGLQFLFEYFSETQRNKGNFPGRFSGRQFSNSRSEMNVSTLELGDSALYLCASSSYVAGGGYGYTFGSGTRLTVV.

This clonotype appeared a few times. The chain combines TRBV4-2 with TRBJ2-1, with 9 bases matching TRBD2. The CDR3 is 16 amino acids. With 0 bases clipped from V and 6 bases from J, the junction kept 6 bases outside the gene matches. The V gene's germline CDR1 is LGHNA and CDR2 YNFKEQ. In DNA, the CDR3 is TGTGCCAGCAGCCAAGATTCTGGCGGGGGGGCCAATGAGCAGTTCTTC. It codes for CASSQDSGGGANEQFF.

V gene TRBV4-2 combines with J gene TRBJ1-6; TRBD1 might be the D (5 bases). The CDR3 is 15 amino acids. The germline CDR1 and CDR2 sequences are LGHNA and YNFKEQ. The V and J ends lost 1 base and 7 bases respectively, with 11 bases between them. The CDR3 is CASSQAQGGNSPLHF. DNA of the CDR3: TGTGCCAGCAGCCAAGCTCAGGGAGGGAATTCACCCCTCCACTTT.

The chain combines TRBV5-1 with TRBJ1-1; D unresolved. Per germline, CDR1 SGHRS and CDR2 YFSETQ. Trimming left V 7 bases short and J 2 bases short, with 18 bases between. CDR3 length: 15 amino acids. DNA for the CDR3: TGCGCCAGCCACCCGGCCGGGGAGTTTAACACTGAAGCTTTCTTT. Translating it yields CASHPAGEFNTEAFF.

The genes are TRBV5-1 and TRBJ2-2, with 8 bases identical to TRBD1. V lost 0 bases to trimming and J lost 3 bases; unmatched junction nucleotides: 1. CDR3 length: 15 residues. The germline CDR1 and CDR2 sequences are SGHRS and YFSETQ. The CDR3 sequence is CASSLAGGYTGELFF. Written as DNA, the CDR3 is TGCGCCAGCAGCTTGGCAGGGGGCTACACCGGGGAGCTGTTTTTT. The full variable domain, in which reference TRBV5-1 and TRBJ2-2 provide the parts outside the CDR3, is KAGVTQTPRYLIKTRGQQVTLSCSPISGHRSVSWYQQTPGQGLQFLFEYFSETQRNKGNFPGRFSGRQFSNSRSEMNVSTLELGDSALYLCASSLAGGYTGELFFGEGSRLTVL.

This clonotype showed up many times. The chain recombines TRBV20-1 with TRBJ2-3; 11 nucleotides line up with TRBD2. V lost 6 bases, J lost 9 bases, and 14 bases stayed unmatched. There are 15 residues in the CDR3. The germline V gene encodes CDR1 DFQATT and CDR2 SNEGSKA (reference sequence). DNA of the CDR3: TGCAGTGCGTCAGCTAGCGGGGGGAGCGTTGGGACGCAGTATTTT. As protein: CSASASGGSVGTQYF.

The J gene is TRBJ2-5, the V gene TRBV20-1; 8 bases align to TRBD1. The germline V gene has CDR1 DFQATT and CDR2 SNEGSKA (reference sequence). The CDR3 length is 14 residues. V shed 4 bases and J 1 base; nucleotides not matched to a gene: 5. This CDR3 is CSAKGGTGQETQYF. As DNA, the CDR3 is TGCAGTGCTAAAGGAGGGACAGGCCAAGAGACCCAGTACTTC.